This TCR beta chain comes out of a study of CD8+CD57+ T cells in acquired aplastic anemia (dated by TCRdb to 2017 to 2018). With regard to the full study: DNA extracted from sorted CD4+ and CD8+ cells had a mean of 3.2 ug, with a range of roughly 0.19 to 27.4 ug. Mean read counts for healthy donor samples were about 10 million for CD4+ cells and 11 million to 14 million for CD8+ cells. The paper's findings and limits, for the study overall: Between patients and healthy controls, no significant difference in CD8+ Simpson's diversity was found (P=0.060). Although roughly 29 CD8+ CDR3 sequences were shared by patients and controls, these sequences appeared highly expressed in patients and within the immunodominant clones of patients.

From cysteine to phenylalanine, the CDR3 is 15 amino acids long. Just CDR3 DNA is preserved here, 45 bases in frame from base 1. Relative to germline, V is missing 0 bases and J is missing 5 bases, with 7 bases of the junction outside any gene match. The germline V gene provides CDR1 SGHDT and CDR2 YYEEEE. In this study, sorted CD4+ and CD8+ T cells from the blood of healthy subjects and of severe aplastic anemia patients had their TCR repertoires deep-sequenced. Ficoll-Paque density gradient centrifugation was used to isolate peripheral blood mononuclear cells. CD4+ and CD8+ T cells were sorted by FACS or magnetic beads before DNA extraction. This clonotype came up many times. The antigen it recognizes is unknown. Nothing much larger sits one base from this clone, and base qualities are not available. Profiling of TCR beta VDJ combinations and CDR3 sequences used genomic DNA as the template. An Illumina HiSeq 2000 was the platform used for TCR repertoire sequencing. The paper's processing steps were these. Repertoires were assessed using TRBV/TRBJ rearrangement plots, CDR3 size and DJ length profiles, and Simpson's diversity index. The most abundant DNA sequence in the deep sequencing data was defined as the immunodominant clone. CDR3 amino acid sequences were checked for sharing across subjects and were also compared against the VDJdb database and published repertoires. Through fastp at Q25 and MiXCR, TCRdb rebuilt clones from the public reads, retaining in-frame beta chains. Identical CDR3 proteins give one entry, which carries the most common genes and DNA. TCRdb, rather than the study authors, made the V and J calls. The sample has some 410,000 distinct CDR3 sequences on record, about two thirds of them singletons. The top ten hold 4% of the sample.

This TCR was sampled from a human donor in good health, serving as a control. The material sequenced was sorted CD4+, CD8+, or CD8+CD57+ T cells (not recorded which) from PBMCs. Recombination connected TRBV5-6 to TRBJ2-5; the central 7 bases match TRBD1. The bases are TGTGCCAGCAGCTTGGTGGGCAGGGGGTACGAGACCCAGTACTTC. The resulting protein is CASSLVGRGYETQYF.